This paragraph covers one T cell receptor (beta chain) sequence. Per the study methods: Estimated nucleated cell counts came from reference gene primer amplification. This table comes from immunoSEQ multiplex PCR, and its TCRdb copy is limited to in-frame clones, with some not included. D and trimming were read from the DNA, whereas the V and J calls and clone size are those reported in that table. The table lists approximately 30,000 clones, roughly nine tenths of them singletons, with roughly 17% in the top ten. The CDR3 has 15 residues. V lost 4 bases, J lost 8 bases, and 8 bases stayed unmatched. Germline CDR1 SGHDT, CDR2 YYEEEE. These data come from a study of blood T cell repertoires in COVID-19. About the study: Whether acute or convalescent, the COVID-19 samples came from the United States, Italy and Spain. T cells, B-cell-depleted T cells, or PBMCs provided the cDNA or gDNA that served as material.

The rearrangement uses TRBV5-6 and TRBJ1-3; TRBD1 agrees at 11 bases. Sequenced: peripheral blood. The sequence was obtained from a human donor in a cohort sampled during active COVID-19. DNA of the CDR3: TGTGCCAGCAGCCTGGGCGGACAGGGGGCTTACACCATATATTTT. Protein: CASSLGGQGAYTIYF.